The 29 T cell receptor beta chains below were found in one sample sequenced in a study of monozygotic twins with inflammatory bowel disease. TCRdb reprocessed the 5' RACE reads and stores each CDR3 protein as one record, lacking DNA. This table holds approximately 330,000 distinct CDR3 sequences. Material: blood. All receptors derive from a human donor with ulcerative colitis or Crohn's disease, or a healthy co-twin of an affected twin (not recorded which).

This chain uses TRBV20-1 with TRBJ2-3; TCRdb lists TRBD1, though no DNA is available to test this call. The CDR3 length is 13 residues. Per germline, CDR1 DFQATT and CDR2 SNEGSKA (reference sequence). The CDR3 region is CSAGTYYTDTQYF.

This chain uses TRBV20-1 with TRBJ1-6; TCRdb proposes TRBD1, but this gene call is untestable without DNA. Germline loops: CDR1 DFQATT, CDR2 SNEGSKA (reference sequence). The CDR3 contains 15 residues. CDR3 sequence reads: CSARGMSSYNSPLHF.

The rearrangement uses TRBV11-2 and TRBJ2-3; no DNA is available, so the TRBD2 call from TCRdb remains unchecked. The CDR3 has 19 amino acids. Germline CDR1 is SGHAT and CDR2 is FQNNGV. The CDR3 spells CASSLDRGLAAKSTDTQYF.

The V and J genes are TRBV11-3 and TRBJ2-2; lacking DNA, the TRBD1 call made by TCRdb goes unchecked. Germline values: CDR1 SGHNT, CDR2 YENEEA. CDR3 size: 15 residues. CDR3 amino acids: CASSLGGVANGELFF.

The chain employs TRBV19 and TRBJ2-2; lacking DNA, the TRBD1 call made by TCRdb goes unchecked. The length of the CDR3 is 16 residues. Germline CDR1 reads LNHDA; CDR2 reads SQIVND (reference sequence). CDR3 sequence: CASSIVPDRPTGELFF. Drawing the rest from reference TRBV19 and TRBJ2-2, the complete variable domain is DGGITQSPKYLFRKEGQNVTLSCEQNLNHDAMYWYRQDPGQGLRLIYYSQIVNDFQKGDIAEGYSVSREKKESFPLTVTSAQKNPTAFYLCASSIVPDRPTGELFFGEGSRLTVL.

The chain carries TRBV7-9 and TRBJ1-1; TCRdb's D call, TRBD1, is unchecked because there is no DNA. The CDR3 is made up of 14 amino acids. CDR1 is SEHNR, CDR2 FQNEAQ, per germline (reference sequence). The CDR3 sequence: CASSYQGGGTEAFF. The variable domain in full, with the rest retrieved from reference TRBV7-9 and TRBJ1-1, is DTGVSQNPRHKITKRGQNVTFRCDPISEHNRLYWYRQTLGQGPEFLTYFQNEAQLEKSRLLSDRFSAERPKGSFSTLEIQRTEQGDSAMYLCASSYQGGGTEAFFGQGTRLTVV.

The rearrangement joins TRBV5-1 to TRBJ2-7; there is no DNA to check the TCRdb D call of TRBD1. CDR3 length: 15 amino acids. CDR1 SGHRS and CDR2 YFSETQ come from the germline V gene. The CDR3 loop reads CASSLTGPPTYEQYF. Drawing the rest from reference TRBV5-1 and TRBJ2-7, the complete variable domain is KAGVTQTPRYLIKTRGQQVTLSCSPISGHRSVSWYQQTPGQGLQFLFEYFSETQRNKGNFPGRFSGRQFSNSRSEMNVSTLELGDSALYLCASSLTGPPTYEQYFGPGTRLTVT.

The CDR3 reads CASSPLSSTDTQYF. The V and J genes are TRBV18 and TRBJ2-3. There are 14 residues in the CDR3. Germline loops: CDR1 KGHSH, CDR2 LQKENI.

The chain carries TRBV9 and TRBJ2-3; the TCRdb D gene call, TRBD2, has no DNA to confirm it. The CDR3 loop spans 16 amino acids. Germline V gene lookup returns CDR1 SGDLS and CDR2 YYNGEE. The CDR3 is CASSVDIRAATDTQYF.

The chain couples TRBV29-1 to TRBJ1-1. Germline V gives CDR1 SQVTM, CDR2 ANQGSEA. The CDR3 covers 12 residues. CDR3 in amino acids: CSVEAGNTEAFF.

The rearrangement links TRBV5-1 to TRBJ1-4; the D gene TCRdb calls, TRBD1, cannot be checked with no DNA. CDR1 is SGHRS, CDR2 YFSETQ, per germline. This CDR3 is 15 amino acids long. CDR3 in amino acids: CASSLEGRGNEKLFF.

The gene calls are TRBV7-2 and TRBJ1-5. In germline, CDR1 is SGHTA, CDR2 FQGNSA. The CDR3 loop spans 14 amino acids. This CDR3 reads CASSLMDSNQPQHF.

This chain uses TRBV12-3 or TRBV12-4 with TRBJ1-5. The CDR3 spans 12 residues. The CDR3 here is CASSYFHQPQHF.

CDR3 loop: CSVATTSSYEQYF. The rearrangement uses TRBV29-1 and TRBJ2-7. Per the germline V gene, CDR1 is SQVTM and CDR2 is ANQGSEA. CDR3 length: 13 residues.

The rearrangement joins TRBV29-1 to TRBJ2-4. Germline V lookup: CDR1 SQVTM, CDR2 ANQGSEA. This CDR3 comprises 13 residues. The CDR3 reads CSVEDRAKNIQYF.

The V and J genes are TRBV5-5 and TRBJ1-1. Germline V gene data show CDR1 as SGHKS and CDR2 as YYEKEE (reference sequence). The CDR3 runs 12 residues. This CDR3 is CASSWDRREAFF.

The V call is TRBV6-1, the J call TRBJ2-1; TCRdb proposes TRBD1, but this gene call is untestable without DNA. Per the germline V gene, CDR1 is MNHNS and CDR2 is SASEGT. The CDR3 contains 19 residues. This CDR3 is CASSPPRDPRRATYNEQFF.

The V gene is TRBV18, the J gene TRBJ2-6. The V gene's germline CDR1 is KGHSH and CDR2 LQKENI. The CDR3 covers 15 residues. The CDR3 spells CASSHGPSGANVLTF.

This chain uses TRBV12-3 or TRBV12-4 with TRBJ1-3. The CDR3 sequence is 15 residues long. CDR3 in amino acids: CASSSKGSSGNTIYF.

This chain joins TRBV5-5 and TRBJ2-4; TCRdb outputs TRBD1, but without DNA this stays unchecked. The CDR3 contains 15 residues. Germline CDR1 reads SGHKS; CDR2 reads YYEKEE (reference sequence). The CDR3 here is CASSQQGLVKNIQYF.

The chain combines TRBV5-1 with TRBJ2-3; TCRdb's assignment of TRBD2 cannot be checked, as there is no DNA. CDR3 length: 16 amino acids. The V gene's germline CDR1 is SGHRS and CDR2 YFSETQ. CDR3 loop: CASSFSGSNTRDTQYF.

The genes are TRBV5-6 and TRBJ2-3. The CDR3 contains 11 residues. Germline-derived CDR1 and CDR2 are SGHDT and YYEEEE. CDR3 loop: CASSLVGTQYF.

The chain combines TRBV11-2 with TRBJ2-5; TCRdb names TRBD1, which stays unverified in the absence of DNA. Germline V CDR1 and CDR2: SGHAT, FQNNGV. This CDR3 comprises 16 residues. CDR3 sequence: CASSSWDSTLQETQYF.

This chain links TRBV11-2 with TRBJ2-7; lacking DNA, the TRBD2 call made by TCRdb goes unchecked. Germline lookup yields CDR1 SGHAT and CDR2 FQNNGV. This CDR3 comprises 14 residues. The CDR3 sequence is CASSTLAGDYEQYF.

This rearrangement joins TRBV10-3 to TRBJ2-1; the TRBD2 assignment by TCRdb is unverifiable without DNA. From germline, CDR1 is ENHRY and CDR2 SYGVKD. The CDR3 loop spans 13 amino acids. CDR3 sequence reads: CAISGGVYNEQFF.

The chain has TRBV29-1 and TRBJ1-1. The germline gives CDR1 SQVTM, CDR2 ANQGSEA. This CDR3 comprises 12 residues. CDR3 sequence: CSARNWNTEAFF.

This chain's CDR3 is CASSGSRQGWNEQFF. The V and J genes are TRBV5-1 and TRBJ2-1; TCRdb outputs TRBD1, but without DNA this stays unchecked. The CDR3 has 15 amino acids. CDR1 is SGHRS, CDR2 YFSETQ, per germline.

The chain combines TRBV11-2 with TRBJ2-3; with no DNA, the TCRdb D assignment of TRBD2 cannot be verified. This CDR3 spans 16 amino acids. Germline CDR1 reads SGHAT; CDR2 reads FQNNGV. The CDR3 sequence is CASSPLVGLGGGTQYF.

CDR3 region: CASSLGLAGEQYF. The rearrangement uses TRBV5-1 and TRBJ2-7; TCRdb gives TRBD2 as the D gene, but with no DNA this cannot be confirmed. The CDR3 runs 13 residues. The V gene's germline CDR1 is SGHRS and CDR2 YFSETQ.